A selection of T cell receptor beta chains follows, all from one sample in a study of cytomegalovirus exposure and HLA in healthy donors. Sequencing was performed with immunoSEQ multiplex PCR; in TCRdb, only in-frame clones are kept and a portion is missing. The sample has over 150,000 clones; 60% to 80% are singletons. Specimen: PBMCs. The receptors derive from a man aged 25 to 40 in good health and CMV-seropositive. Both conserved end residues are part of each CDR3. A D gene is named only where the DNA matches it firmly. Clone size is not always given. Where it is, it says once, few, many or a class for expanded clones.

CDR3aa: CASSQEWQSYEQYF; CDR3nt: TGTGCCAGCAGCCAAGAGTGGCAGTCCTACGAGCAGTACTTC; d_gene: .; j_gene: TRBJ2-7; v_gene: TRBV4-2; abundance: .
CDR3aa: CASSSGQVTYEQYF; CDR3nt: TGTGCCAGCAGTTCGGGACAGGTAACCTACGAGCAGTACTTC; d_gene: TRBD1; j_gene: TRBJ2-7; v_gene: TRBV6-5; abundance: .
CDR3aa: CASSQQQFAQPQHF; CDR3nt: TGCGCCAGCAGCCAGCAACAGTTCGCTCAGCCCCAGCATTTT; d_gene: .; j_gene: TRBJ1-5; v_gene: TRBV4-1; abundance: .
CDR3aa: CASSLTGSNTGELFF; CDR3nt: TGTGCCAGCAGCTTAACCGGGTCGAACACCGGGGAGCTGTTTTTT; d_gene: .; j_gene: TRBJ2-2; v_gene: TRBV7-3; abundance: few
CDR3aa: CASSLSVSETQYF; CDR3nt: TGTGCCAGCAGCCTTAGCGTTTCAGAGACCCAGTACTTC; d_gene: .; j_gene: TRBJ2-5; v_gene: TRBV4-2; abundance: .
CDR3aa: CASSFPPQRGDKNIQYF; CDR3nt: TGTGCCAGCAGCTTCCCCCCTCAGCGGGGGGACAAAAACATTCAGTACTTC; d_gene: TRBD2; j_gene: TRBJ2-4; v_gene: TRBV7-9; abundance: .
CDR3aa: CASSSPGLGKETQYF; CDR3nt: TGTGCCAGCAGTTCCCCGGGACTAGGTAAAGAGACCCAGTACTTC; d_gene: TRBD2; j_gene: TRBJ2-5; v_gene: TRBV5-4; abundance: .
CDR3aa: CASSFMQGAGENTEAFF; CDR3nt: TGTGCCAGCAGCTTCATGCAGGGGGCCGGGGAGAACACTGAAGCTTTCTTT; d_gene: TRBD1; j_gene: TRBJ1-1; v_gene: TRBV5-4; abundance: .
CDR3aa: CASSQDRVHEQYF; CDR3nt: TGTGCCAGCAGCCAAGACAGGGTTCACGAGCAGTACTTC; d_gene: TRBD1; j_gene: TRBJ2-7; v_gene: TRBV6-1; abundance: .
CDR3aa: CASSPRTGGEKLFF; CDR3nt: TGTGCCAGCAGTCCCCGGACAGGCGGAGAAAAACTGTTTTTT; d_gene: TRBD1; j_gene: TRBJ1-4; v_gene: TRBV7-9; abundance: .
CDR3aa: CASSLSRDSYLSGSPLHF; CDR3nt: TGTGCCAGCAGTTTATCTCGGGACAGCTACTTGAGCGGTTCACCCCTCCACTTT; d_gene: TRBD1; j_gene: TRBJ1-6; v_gene: TRBV27; abundance: .
CDR3aa: CASSSLASGELFF; CDR3nt: TGTGCCAGCAGCTCTCTAGCGTCGGGGGAGCTGTTTTTT; d_gene: .; j_gene: TRBJ2-2; v_gene: TRBV7-6; abundance: few
CDR3aa: CASSLAQGGGYTF; CDR3nt: TGTGCCAGCAGCTTGGCCCAGGGAGGTGGCTACACCTTC; d_gene: .; j_gene: TRBJ1-2; v_gene: TRBV5-6; abundance: .
CDR3aa: CASSLGGVGTDTQYF; CDR3nt: TGTGCCAGCAGTTTAGGAGGGGTTGGCACAGATACGCAGTATTTT; d_gene: .; j_gene: TRBJ2-3; v_gene: TRBV27; abundance: .
CDR3aa: CASSEAAGDGYTF; CDR3nt: TGTGCCAGCAGTGAAGCAGCCGGAGATGGCTACACCTTC; d_gene: .; j_gene: TRBJ1-2; v_gene: TRBV6-1; abundance: once
CDR3aa: CASSSPSLGDTQYF; CDR3nt: TGTGCCAGCAGCTCCCCAAGCCTCGGAGATACGCAGTATTTT; d_gene: .; j_gene: TRBJ2-3; v_gene: TRBV11-3; abundance: .
CDR3aa: CASSQVRGALSYNEQFF; CDR3nt: TGCGCCAGCAGCCAAGTCCGCGGGGCCCTCTCCTACAATGAGCAGTTCTTC; d_gene: .; j_gene: TRBJ2-1; v_gene: TRBV4-1; abundance: .
CDR3aa: CASSQRTGGETQYF; CDR3nt: TGTGCCAGCAGTCAACGGACAGGGGGAGAGACCCAGTACTTC; d_gene: TRBD1; j_gene: TRBJ2-5; v_gene: TRBV27; abundance: .
CDR3aa: CASSLGQENTEAFF; CDR3nt: TGTGCCAGCAGTCTAGGACAGGAGAACACTGAAGCTTTCTTT; d_gene: TRBD1; j_gene: TRBJ1-1; v_gene: TRBV27; abundance: .
CDR3aa: CASSWDRGGEQFF; CDR3nt: TGTGCCAGCAGCTGGGACAGGGGGGGTGAGCAGTTCTTC; d_gene: TRBD1; j_gene: TRBJ2-1; v_gene: TRBV7-2; abundance: .
CDR3aa: CASKTVGYGYTF; CDR3nt: TGTGCCAGCAAGACAGTCGGCTATGGCTACACCTTC; d_gene: .; j_gene: TRBJ1-2; v_gene: TRBV2; abundance: .
CDR3aa: CASRLGGSGNTIYF; CDR3nt: TGTGCAAGTCGCTTGGGGGGCTCTGGAAACACCATATATTTT; d_gene: .; j_gene: TRBJ1-3; v_gene: TRBV12-2; abundance: .
CDR3aa: CASSSGTSNEQYF; CDR3nt: TGTGCCAGCAGCTCCGGGACTAGCAACGAGCAGTACTTC; d_gene: TRBD2; j_gene: TRBJ2-7; v_gene: TRBV7-9; abundance: .
CDR3aa: CAWSVQGGLDSPLHF; CDR3nt: TGTGCCTGGAGTGTACAAGGAGGGCTTGATTCACCCCTCCACTTT; d_gene: .; j_gene: TRBJ1-6; v_gene: TRBV30; abundance: .
CDR3aa: CASSQTRGNNYGYTF; CDR3nt: TGTGCCAGCAGCCAGACTCGAGGAAATAACTATGGCTACACCTTC; d_gene: .; j_gene: TRBJ1-2; v_gene: TRBV4-2; abundance: .
CDR3aa: CAVTMDRNSNQPQHF; CDR3nt: TGTGCCGTAACCATGGACAGGAATAGCAATCAGCCCCAGCATTTT; d_gene: TRBD1; j_gene: TRBJ1-5; v_gene: TRBV10-3; abundance: .
CDR3aa: CASSYSTGQRGYTF; CDR3nt: TGTGCCAGCAGTTACTCGACGGGACAAAGGGGCTACACCTTC; d_gene: .; j_gene: TRBJ1-2; v_gene: TRBV6-5; abundance: .
CDR3aa: CASSQYEGGYEQYF; CDR3nt: TGTGCCAGCAGCCAATACGAGGGGGGGTACGAGCAGTACTTC; d_gene: .; j_gene: TRBJ2-7; v_gene: TRBV16; abundance: .
CDR3aa: CASSLQNTEAFF; CDR3nt: TGTGCCAGCAGCTTACAGAACACTGAAGCTTTCTTT; d_gene: .; j_gene: TRBJ1-1; v_gene: TRBV11-2; abundance: .
CDR3aa: CASRGQKYTEAFF; CDR3nt: TGTGCCAGCAGGGGACAGAAGTACACTGAAGCTTTCTTT; d_gene: TRBD1; j_gene: TRBJ1-1; v_gene: TRBV6-1; abundance: .
CDR3aa: CASSLRGEQFF; CDR3nt: TGCGCCAGCAGCCTGCGTGGTGAGCAGTTCTTC; d_gene: .; j_gene: TRBJ2-1; v_gene: TRBV4-1; abundance: once
CDR3aa: CASILGANRGSYEGYTF; CDR3nt: TGTGCCAGCATCTTGGGGGCTAACAGGGGGAGCTATGAGGGCTACACCTTC; d_gene: TRBD1; j_gene: TRBJ1-2; v_gene: TRBV28; abundance: .
CDR3aa: CASTSGGAYGNEQFF; CDR3nt: TGTGCCAGCACTAGCGGGGGGGCCTATGGGAATGAGCAGTTCTTC; d_gene: TRBD2; j_gene: TRBJ2-1; v_gene: TRBV2; abundance: .
CDR3aa: CASSEARQYSNQPQHF; CDR3nt: TGTGCCAGCAGTGAAGCGAGACAGTATAGCAATCAGCCCCAGCATTTT; d_gene: .; j_gene: TRBJ1-5; v_gene: TRBV6-1; abundance: once
CDR3aa: CASSQDFTGTYNEQFF; CDR3nt: TGCGCCAGCAGCCAAGATTTCACAGGGACCTACAATGAGCAGTTCTTC; d_gene: .; j_gene: TRBJ2-1; v_gene: TRBV4-1; abundance: .
CDR3aa: CASSHGTSGGSGELFF; CDR3nt: TGTGCCAGCAGCCATGGGACTAGCGGGGGATCCGGGGAGCTGTTTTTT; d_gene: TRBD2; j_gene: TRBJ2-2; v_gene: TRBV7-6; abundance: .
CDR3aa: CASSPSGGANEQFF; CDR3nt: TGTGCCAGCAGCCCCAGCGGGGGGGCCAATGAGCAGTTCTTC; d_gene: TRBD2; j_gene: TRBJ2-1; v_gene: TRBV6-4; abundance: .
CDR3aa: CASSLDDRDRVRF; CDR3nt: TGTGCCAGCAGCTTAGACGACCGGGACAGGGTTCGCTTC; d_gene: TRBD1; j_gene: TRBJ2-7; v_gene: TRBV7-9; abundance: .
CDR3aa: CASSLDVPGSYQETQYF; CDR3nt: TGCGCCAGCAGCTTGGATGTGCCGGGTTCCTACCAAGAGACCCAGTACTTC; d_gene: .; j_gene: TRBJ2-5; v_gene: TRBV5-1; abundance: .
CDR3aa: CASSEDSGGDNEQFF; CDR3nt: TGTGCCAGCAGTGAAGATAGCGGGGGGGACAATGAGCAGTTCTTC; d_gene: TRBD2; j_gene: TRBJ2-1; v_gene: TRBV2; abundance: .
CDR3aa: CAWTRVRYPLHF; CDR3nt: TGTGCCTGGACTAGAGTACGTTATCCCCTCCACTTT; d_gene: .; j_gene: TRBJ1-6; v_gene: TRBV30; abundance: .
CDR3aa: CAWSAGGGQYF; CDR3nt: TGTGCCTGGAGCGCTGGGGGGGGCCAGTACTTC; d_gene: TRBD2; j_gene: TRBJ2-5; v_gene: TRBV30; abundance: once
CDR3aa: CASSTQEGALNEKLFF; CDR3nt: TGTGCCAGCAGCACCCAAGAGGGGGCCCTTAATGAAAAACTGTTTTTT; d_gene: .; j_gene: TRBJ1-4; v_gene: TRBV21-1; abundance: .
CDR3aa: CASSGWGGEKETQYF; CDR3nt: TGCGCCAGCAGCGGGTGGGGGGGCGAGAAAGAGACCCAGTACTTC; d_gene: .; j_gene: TRBJ2-5; v_gene: TRBV5-1; abundance: .
CDR3aa: CASSQDLPRSYEQYF; CDR3nt: TGTGCCAGCAGCCAAGATTTACCACGGAGCTACGAGCAGTACTTC; d_gene: .; j_gene: TRBJ2-7; v_gene: TRBV14; abundance: .
CDR3aa: CASSQDRTGLWEQYF; CDR3nt: TGCGCCAGCAGCCAAGATCGGACAGGGCTATGGGAGCAGTACTTC; d_gene: TRBD1; j_gene: TRBJ2-7; v_gene: TRBV4-1; abundance: .
CDR3aa: CASSWTGSQETQYF; CDR3nt: TGTGCCAGCAGTTGGACAGGGTCCCAAGAGACCCAGTACTTC; d_gene: TRBD1; j_gene: TRBJ2-5; v_gene: TRBV6-5; abundance: .
CDR3aa: CASSLTPGGVEQFF; CDR3nt: TGCGCCAGCAGCTTGACCCCAGGGGGCGTCGAGCAGTTCTTC; d_gene: TRBD1; j_gene: TRBJ2-1; v_gene: TRBV5-1; abundance: few
CDR3aa: CASSFRQVYTEAFF; CDR3nt: TGTGCCAGCAGTTTCCGGCAGGTATACACTGAAGCTTTCTTT; d_gene: .; j_gene: TRBJ1-1; v_gene: TRBV28; abundance: .
CDR3aa: CASSNGQGNIGELFF; CDR3nt: TGTGCCAGCAGTAACGGACAGGGGAATATCGGGGAGCTGTTTTTT; d_gene: TRBD1; j_gene: TRBJ2-2; v_gene: TRBV6-5; abundance: .
CDR3aa: CASTSAAPNEKLFF; CDR3nt: TGTGCCAGCACCAGCGCGGCGCCTAATGAAAAACTGTTTTTT; d_gene: .; j_gene: TRBJ1-4; v_gene: TRBV6-1; abundance: .
CDR3aa: CATAGQVRNEQFF; CDR3nt: TGTGCCACCGCGGGACAGGTCCGCAATGAGCAGTTCTTC; d_gene: TRBD1; j_gene: TRBJ2-1; v_gene: TRBV9; abundance: .
CDR3aa: CASSLAGKETQYF; CDR3nt: TGCGCCAGCAGCTTGGCGGGGAAAGAGACCCAGTACTTC; d_gene: .; j_gene: TRBJ2-5; v_gene: TRBV5-1; abundance: once
CDR3aa: CSVGDRRDQPQHF; CDR3nt: TGCAGCGTCGGGGACAGGCGGGATCAGCCCCAGCATTTT; d_gene: TRBD1; j_gene: TRBJ1-5; v_gene: TRBV29-1; abundance: .
CDR3aa: CASREQGANRNYGYTF; CDR3nt: TGTGCCAGTAGAGAGCAGGGGGCTAACCGAAACTATGGCTACACCTTC; d_gene: TRBD1; j_gene: TRBJ1-2; v_gene: TRBV19; abundance: .